Each of the 9 T cell receptor beta chains below was sequenced from the same sample in a study of early T cells in non-severe SARS-CoV-2 infection. TCRdb reanalysed the 5' RACE reads using MiXCR and keeps one entry per CDR3 protein. The sample shows more than 85,000 distinct CDR3 sequences, approximately 17% of them seen only once. The sample comprised whole blood. The receptors originated from an adult who was a healthcare worker with PCR-confirmed SARS-CoV-2 infection or an uninfected control (not recorded which).

This clonotype was seen repeatedly, ten times or more. V is TRBV7-6 and J is TRBJ2-7; 9 positions agree with TRBD2. The germline V gene encodes CDR1 SGHVS and CDR2 FNYEAQ. The length of the CDR3 is 17 residues. V gave up 0 bases and J gave up 4 bases; unmatched junction bases: 10. CDR3 loop: CASSLAKSGRPLYEQYF. For the CDR3, the DNA is TGTGCCAGCAGCTTAGCGAAAAGCGGGAGGCCCCTTTACGAGCAGTACTTC.

This clonotype has a handful of counts. The chain recombines TRBV29-1 with TRBJ2-3, with D possibly called TRBD1 or TRBD2 (5 bases each). This CDR3 is 16 amino acids long. The V and J ends lost 2 bases and 0 bases respectively, with 15 bases between them. The germline gives CDR1 SQVTM, CDR2 ANQGSEA. CDR3 residues: CSVERGGGWSTDTQYF. The CDR3 DNA sequence: TGCAGCGTTGAACGAGGTGGGGGTTGGAGCACAGATACGCAGTATTTT.

The chain uses TRBV20-1 and TRBJ2-7, with a tentative D call TRBD2 (5 bases). Trimming shortened V by 4 bases and J by 3 bases, and 16 bases separated the two germline ends. Germline values: CDR1 DFQATT, CDR2 SNEGSKA (reference sequence). This CDR3 is built from 14 residues. The CDR3 DNA is TGCAGTGCTACGCGGGTGGCTACCCTCTACGAGCAGTACTTC. As protein: CSATRVATLYEQYF.

This clonotype was seen more than once but under ten times. The chain has TRBV11-2 and TRBJ2-7; D is possibly TRBD1 (6 bases). The V and J ends lost 2 bases and 2 bases respectively, with 10 bases between them. The CDR3 extends over 14 amino acids. Looked up from germline, CDR1 is SGHAT and CDR2 is FQNNGV. CDR3 loop: CASSLNRVAYEQYF. The CDR3 DNA reads as TGTGCCAGCAGCTTAAACAGGGTCGCCTACGAGCAGTACTTC.

This clonotype has a handful of counts. This rearrangement joins TRBV5-4 to TRBJ2-5, with D perhaps given as TRBD1 or TRBD2 (5 bases each). CDR3 size: 13 residues. Trimming removed 7 bases at V and 1 base at J, with 11 bases between. Germline V CDR1 and CDR2: SGHNT, YYREEE (reference sequence). CDR3 sequence reads: CASRRDLQETQYF. The CDR3 DNA reads TGTGCCAGCCGACGGGACCTCCAAGAGACCCAGTACTTC.

The chain employs TRBV10-3 and TRBJ2-3; D is possibly TRBD1 (6 bases). The germline V gene encodes CDR1 ENHRY and CDR2 SYGVKD. The length of the CDR3 is 17 residues. V was pared by 0 bases and J by 2 bases, with 15 bases between. The CDR3 is CAISESGRGRLTDTQYF. Here the CDR3 DNA reads TGTGCCATCAGTGAGTCGGGCAGGGGACGCCTCACAGATACGCAGTATTTT.

This clonotype was seen only a few times. The genes are TRBV7-9 and TRBJ1-2; no firm D call. Germline CDR1 SEHNR, CDR2 FQNEAQ (reference sequence). With 6 bases removed from V and 4 bases from J, the gap between germline ends came to 18 bases. This CDR3 contains 15 residues. This CDR3 reads CASRKDGGVVYGYTF. The CDR3 nucleotides are TGTGCCAGCAGAAAGGACGGTGGGGTAGTCTATGGCTACACCTTC.

This clonotype turned up a few times. The chain joins TRBV20-1 to TRBJ1-2, with D unresolved. Germline V gene sequence: CDR1 DFQATT, CDR2 SNEGSKA (reference sequence). V was pared by 4 bases and J by 3 bases, with 12 bases between. The length of the CDR3 is 13 residues. The CDR3 DNA follows: TGCAGTGCTACCCCTGGGGAAGACTATGGCTACACCTTC. Its translation is CSATPGEDYGYTF.

This clonotype showed up just a few times. The gene calls are TRBV5-5 and TRBJ1-2; D is uncertain. Germline loops: CDR1 SGHKS, CDR2 YYEKEE (reference sequence). Trimming removed 0 bases from V and 4 bases from J, with 7 bases in between. This CDR3 is 13 amino acids long. The CDR3 spells CASSLAAGYGYTF. CDR3 bases: TGTGCCAGCAGCTTGGCGGCCGGCTATGGCTACACCTTC.